The 30 T cell receptor beta chains listed next were all sequenced from one sample in a study of cytomegalovirus exposure and HLA in healthy donors. The primer mix had 60 Vbeta and 13 Jbeta primers. Clones were sequenced by immunoSEQ multiplex PCR, and TCRdb holds only the in-frame ones, with some missing. The sample holds fewer than 65,000 clones, 70% to 80% seen once. The sample consisted of PBMCs. The source is a woman in her thirties or forties in good health and CMV-seropositive.

The chain combines TRBV7-2 with TRBJ2-3, with D possibly being TRBD2 (7 bases). Germline CDR1 and CDR2: SGHTA and FQGNSA. Deletions cut 1 base from V and 4 bases from J, with 12 bases between. The CDR3 spans 15 residues. The CDR3 DNA is TGTGCCAGCAGCTTAGGTGCGGGGGCTCCAGATACGCAGTATTTT. This gives the protein CASSLGAGAPDTQYF.

The rearrangement uses TRBV12-5 and TRBJ1-2; 7 nucleotides agree with TRBD1. Germline CDR1 LGHNT, CDR2 FRNRAP. The CDR3 sequence is 15 residues long. V lost 6 bases and J lost 2; bases outside the gene matches: 9. CDR3 protein: CASGPPDRTNYGYTF. In nucleotides, the CDR3 is TGTGCTAGTGGCCCCCCGGACAGGACGAACTATGGCTACACCTTC.

In this sample, this clone turned up once. The chain employs TRBV4-1 and TRBJ2-3, with a possible D match to TRBD1 (5 bases). CDR1 and CDR2 (germline): MGHRA, YSYEKL. Trimming shortened V by 1 base and J by 6 bases, and 14 bases separated the two germline ends. The CDR3 spans 15 residues. CDR3 sequence (DNA): TGCGCCAGCAGCCAAGCGGCAGGGTTCGGCGATACGCAGTATTTT. It codes for CASSQAAGFGDTQYF.

The chain carries TRBV19 and TRBJ1-3; D is undetermined. Germline CDR1 reads LNHDA; CDR2 reads SQIVND (reference sequence). This CDR3 comprises 15 residues. Trimming shortened V by 5 bases and J by 0 bases, and 11 bases separated the two germline ends. CDR3 amino acids: CASSRQAFSGNTIYF. CDR3 coding DNA: TGTGCCAGTAGTCGTCAGGCGTTCTCTGGAAACACCATATATTTT.

The chain couples TRBV29-1 to TRBJ2-3; TRBD2 aligns across 14 bases. With V trimmed by 4 bases and J by 6 bases, 3 bases remained unmatched. The CDR3 runs to 14 residues. The germline CDR1 and CDR2 sequences are SQVTM and ANQGSEA. CDR3 DNA sequence: TGCAGCGTTGGGACTAGCGGGGGGTCGGATACGCAGTATTTT. It specifies CSVGTSGGSDTQYF.

This clone was seen a few times. This chain uses TRBV5-1 with TRBJ2-6; 9 nucleotides match TRBD1. Germline CDR1 reads SGHRS; CDR2 reads YFSETQ. Germline trimming cut 3 bases from V and 2 bases from J; bases unmatched to any gene: 3. The CDR3 is 16 amino acids. CDR3 coding DNA: TGCGCCAGCAGCTGGACAGGGGCCGCTGGGGCCAACGTCCTGACTTTC. This codes for CASSWTGAAGANVLTF. The whole variable domain, filled in from reference TRBV5-1 and TRBJ2-6, reads KAGVTQTPRYLIKTRGQQVTLSCSPISGHRSVSWYQQTPGQGLQFLFEYFSETQRNKGNFPGRFSGRQFSNSRSEMNVSTLELGDSALYLCASSWTGAAGANVLTFGAGSRLTVL.

This clone came up once. J is TRBJ1-1 and V is TRBV5-1; 8 nucleotides line up with TRBD1. This CDR3 is built from 15 residues. The ends lost 4 bases at V and 0 bases at J; junction bases unmatched: 5. Germline V lookup: CDR1 SGHRS, CDR2 YFSETQ. CDR3 DNA: TGCGCCAGCAGCCTGGACAGGGACCTGAACACTGAAGCTTTCTTT. Translating gives CASSLDRDLNTEAFF.

In its sample, this clone was seen a few times. V and J are TRBV5-1 and TRBJ2-7, with 10 bases identical to TRBD1. The germline gives CDR1 SGHRS, CDR2 YFSETQ. The CDR3 totals 18 residues. V lost 0 bases, J lost 6 bases, and 15 bases stayed unmatched. The CDR3 coding sequence is TGCGCCAGCAGCTTGGGGGCCCTTCGGGACAGGGGTTCAGGCGAGCAGTACTTC. Encoded protein: CASSLGALRDRGSGEQYF.

The chain links TRBV5-6 to TRBJ1-4; D not certain. V lost 0 bases and J lost 5, with 5 bases in between. The germline gives CDR1 SGHDT, CDR2 YYEEEE. The CDR3 sequence is 13 residues long. CDR3 bases: TGTGCCAGCAGCTTGGAACGGAATGAAAAACTGTTTTTT. Translated, it gives CASSLERNEKLFF. The entire variable domain, with the rest obtained from reference TRBV5-6 and TRBJ1-4, is as follows: DAGVTQSPTHLIKTRGQQVTLRCSPKSGHDTVSWYQQALGQGPQFIFQYYEEEERQRGNFPDRFSGHQFPNYSSELNVNALLLGDSALYLCASSLERNEKLFFGSGTQLSVL.

V and J are TRBV2 and TRBJ2-3, with TRBD2 identical over 13 bases. J gave up 4 bases and V 7 bases, and 5 bases lay outside the gene matches. Germline values: CDR1 SNHLY, CDR2 FYNNEI. This CDR3 region has 15 residues. This chain's CDR3 is CASTQTSGGSDTQYF. The CDR3 DNA follows: TGTGCCAGCACCCAGACTAGCGGGGGGTCAGATACGCAGTATTTT.

The chain links TRBV7-3 to TRBJ2-5, with D maybe TRBD1 (6 bases). Looked up from germline, CDR1 is SGHTA and CDR2 is FQGTGA. CDR3 length equals 15 residues. Deletions cut 1 base from V and 4 bases from J, with 13 bases between. As DNA, the CDR3 is TGTGCCAGCAGCTTAATAGCAGGGGCCGTAGAGACCCAGTACTTC. It translates to CASSLIAGAVETQYF. The entire variable domain, with the rest obtained from reference TRBV7-3 and TRBJ2-5, is as follows: GAGVSQTPSNKVTEKGKYVELRCDPISGHTALYWYRQSLGQGPEFLIYFQGTGAADDSGLPNDRFFAVRPEGSVSTLKIQRTERGDSAVYLCASSLIAGAVETQYFGPGTRLLVL.

This chain uses TRBV29-1 with TRBJ1-1; no definite D call. Germline V gene data show CDR1 as SQVTM and CDR2 as ANQGSEA. The length of the CDR3 is 12 residues. V was trimmed by 4 bases and J by 4 bases, leaving 10 bases between them. The CDR3 nucleotides read TGCAGCGTTGGTCAACGGGGCACTGAAGCTTTCTTT. Its protein product is CSVGQRGTEAFF.

CDR3 coding DNA: TGTGCCAGCAGCGTAGCGCTAGCTGGGTACGAGCAGTACTTC. This gives the protein CASSVALAGYEQYF. The rearrangement uses TRBV9 and TRBJ2-7; TRBD2 is a possible D gene (5 bases). This CDR3 has 14 residues. Trimming pared 0 bases from V and 4 bases from J, leaving 11 bases between. CDR1 and CDR2 from the germline V gene are SGDLS and YYNGEE.

The chain employs TRBV4-2 and TRBJ2-2, with TRBD2 matching 12 bases. CDR1 and CDR2 (germline): LGHNA, YNFKEQ. The junction had 9 bases not matched to a gene; V was cut back by 4 bases and J by 6 bases. The CDR3 contains 17 residues. The CDR3 sequence is CASSPMESSGGAGELFF. Written as DNA, the CDR3 is TGTGCCAGCAGCCCGATGGAGTCTAGCGGGGGGGCCGGGGAGCTGTTTTTT.

This clone was counted between two and nine times. The rearrangement links TRBV2 to TRBJ1-2; weak D call: TRBD1 (5 bases). CDR1 is SNHLY, CDR2 FYNNEI, per germline. Trimming left V 6 bases short and J 4 bases short, with 15 bases between. The CDR3 spans 14 residues. Here the CDR3 DNA reads TGTGCCAGCAGACTCGGGGGGGACCTCTATGGCTACACCTTC. Translation gives CASRLGGDLYGYTF. Full variable domain (missing parts from reference TRBV2 and TRBJ1-2): EPEVTQTPSHQVTQMGQEVILRCVPISNHLYFYWYRQILGQKVEFLVSFYNNEISEKSEIFDDQFSVERPDGSNFTLKIRSTKLEDSAMYFCASRLGGDLYGYTFGSGTRLTVV.

The chain has TRBV5-1 and TRBJ2-2, with 7 bases aligning to TRBD1. V gave up 7 bases and J gave up 5 bases; unmatched junction bases: 8. The germline CDR1 and CDR2 sequences are SGHRS and YFSETQ. The CDR3 is 14 residues long. CDR3 in DNA: TGCGCCAGCGCAAGACAGGGTGGGACCGGGGAGCTGTTTTTT. Its translation is CASARQGGTGELFF.

The J gene is TRBJ1-1, the V gene TRBV11-2; 7 bases align to TRBD1. CDR3 length equals 16 residues. V trimming: 5 bases; J trimming: 1 base; junction bases outside the gene matches: 10. Germline CDR1 is SGHAT and CDR2 is FQNNGV. CDR3: CASSPLPGQKNTEAFF. CDR3 sequence (DNA): TGTGCCAGCAGCCCTCTTCCGGGACAGAAGAACACTGAAGCTTTCTTT.

This clone was found a few times. The rearrangement joins TRBV7-8 to TRBJ1-1, with D possibly TRBD1 on 5 matching bases. Deletions cut 1 base from V and 4 bases from J, with 10 bases between. The CDR3 contains 14 residues. CDR1 SGHVS and CDR2 FQNEAQ come from the germline V gene. CDR3 residues: CASSLGGGGTEAFF. CDR3 nucleotide sequence: TGTGCCAGCAGCTTAGGGGGGGGTGGCACTGAAGCTTTCTTT.

The J gene is TRBJ1-6, the V gene TRBV6-5, with TRBD1 matching over 9 bases. The CDR3 covers 15 residues. After removal of 5 bases from V and 7 bases from J, the junction contained 6 bases not matched to a gene. CDR1 MNHEY and CDR2 SVGAGI come from the germline V gene. The CDR3 spells CASSKTTGGNSPLHF. The CDR3 DNA reads TGTGCCAGCAGTAAGACAACAGGGGGCAATTCACCCCTCCACTTT.

This sequence joins TRBV9 and TRBJ1-3; D not certain. The germline V gene encodes CDR1 SGDLS and CDR2 YYNGEE. V shed 4 bases and J shed 0 bases, with 11 bases lying between them. CDR3 length equals 15 residues. The CDR3 spells CASSPQVSSGNTIYF. In nucleotides, the CDR3 is TGTGCCAGCAGCCCTCAGGTCAGCTCTGGAAACACCATATATTTT.

This clone was seen a single time. This rearrangement joins TRBV7-9 to TRBJ2-7; D remains ambiguous. The CDR3 totals 11 residues. With 1 base removed from V and 6 bases from J, the gap between germline ends came to 4 bases. Germline loops: CDR1 SEHNR, CDR2 FQNEAQ (reference sequence). The CDR3 loop reads CASSLGAEQYF. The CDR3 DNA reads TGTGCCAGCAGCTTAGGAGCCGAGCAGTACTTC.

The V and J genes are TRBV27 and TRBJ2-2, with a possible D match to TRBD2 (6 bases). CDR3 size: 14 residues. Trimming left V 3 bases short and J 7 bases short, with 12 bases between. CDR1 and CDR2 (germline): MNHEY, SMNVEV (reference sequence). DNA for the CDR3: TGTGCCAGCAGTTTGAGCGGGTTAGTCGGGGAGCTGTTTTTT. Translation: CASSLSGLVGELFF.

The chain has TRBV7-2 and TRBJ2-1; 14 bases agree with TRBD2. Germline V gene lookup returns CDR1 SGHTA and CDR2 FQGNSA. Trimming took 0 bases from V and 7 from J; bases not matched to a gene: 8. This CDR3 spans 18 amino acids. The CDR3 loop reads CASSLALTSGGAQNEQFF. CDR3 DNA sequence: TGTGCCAGCAGCTTAGCGCTGACTAGCGGGGGGGCTCAGAATGAGCAGTTCTTC. Supplemented by reference TRBV7-2 and TRBJ2-1, the full variable domain reads GAGVSQSPSNKVTEKGKDVELRCDPISGHTALYWYRQSLGQGLEFLIYFQGNSAPDKSGLPSDRFSAERTGGSVSTLTIQRTQQEDSAVYLCASSLALTSGGAQNEQFFGPGTRLTVL.

J is TRBJ1-6 and V is TRBV28; 12 bases map to TRBD1. The junction had 7 bases not matched to a gene; V was cut back by 1 base and J by 6 bases. The CDR3 contains 18 residues. The germline gives CDR1 MDHEN, CDR2 SYDVKM. In nucleotides, the CDR3 is TGTGCCAGCAGTTTATCCCCGGGACAGGGGGCGCGTAATTCACCCCTCCACTTT. It translates to CASSLSPGQGARNSPLHF.

The V call is TRBV5-6, the J call TRBJ2-6, with 11 bases identical to TRBD1. The germline V gene encodes CDR1 SGHDT and CDR2 YYEEEE. V dropped 2 bases and J dropped 4; count of bases not matched to a gene: 11. This CDR3 region has 19 residues. The CDR3, as DNA: TGTGCCAGCAGCTTCTTGTGGACAGGGGGCGTATCAGGGGCCAACGTCCTGACTTTC. Translated: CASSFLWTGGVSGANVLTF.

The V call is TRBV4-2, the J call TRBJ2-3, with 7 bases identical to TRBD2. J lost 2 bases, V lost 4 bases, and 9 bases had no gene match. The length of the CDR3 is 16 residues. CDR1 and CDR2 (germline): LGHNA, YNFKEQ. CDR3 DNA: TGTGCCAGCAGCCCCCAGACTAGCAGAGACACAGATACGCAGTATTTT. It encodes CASSPQTSRDTDTQYF.

V and J are TRBV28 and TRBJ1-2; no clear D gene. V lost 7 bases to trimming and J lost 4 bases, with 13 bases between them. Germline V CDR1 and CDR2: MDHEN, SYDVKM. The CDR3 length is 13 residues. CDR3: CASTKTRGYGYTF. The CDR3, as DNA: TGTGCCAGCACCAAGACCCGAGGCTATGGCTACACCTTC.

The chain couples TRBV7-2 to TRBJ2-6; D is uncertain. The length of the CDR3 is 16 residues. The V end was cut by 1 base, the J end by 0 bases, with 7 bases between. The V gene's germline CDR1 is SGHTA and CDR2 FQGNSA. The CDR3 DNA sequence: TGTGCCAGCAGCTTAGGTCTCGTCTCTGGGGCCAACGTCCTGACTTTC. Amino acid sequence: CASSLGLVSGANVLTF.

This clone was seen a handful of times. The chain links TRBV5-4 to TRBJ2-1; 14 bases align to TRBD2. Trimming at V came to 0 bases and at J to 8 bases, leaving 4 bases not matched to a gene. The CDR3 runs to 16 residues. Germline V gene sequence: CDR1 SGHNT, CDR2 YYREEE (reference sequence). The CDR3 region is CASSLAQGLAGDEQFF. For the CDR3, the DNA is TGTGCCAGCAGCTTGGCCCAGGGACTAGCGGGGGATGAGCAGTTCTTC. The full variable domain, its missing parts supplied by reference TRBV5-4 and TRBJ2-1, is ETGVTQSPTHLIKTRGQQVTLRCSSQSGHNTVSWYQQALGQGPQFIFQYYREEENGRGNFPPRFSGLQFPNYSSELNVNALELDDSALYLCASSLAQGLAGDEQFFGPGTRLTVL.

The chain links TRBV6-4 to TRBJ1-6; 9 nucleotides align to TRBD1. This CDR3 spans 14 amino acids. After removal of 6 bases from V and 6 bases from J, the junction contained 3 bases not matched to a gene. From germline, CDR1 is MRHNA and CDR2 SNTAGT. CDR3 bases: TGTGCCAGCAGCGGGGGACAGGGTAATTCACCCCTCCACTTT. Translated: CASSGGQGNSPLHF.